Presented here are 4 T cell receptor beta chains from one specimen sequenced in a study of T cell changes during pregnancy in multiple sclerosis. Assay: immunoSEQ multiplex PCR; the TCRdb copy retains only in-frame clones and omits some. The repertoire holds roughly 63,000 clones, with 93% as singletons. Material: CD8+ T cells from peripheral blood mononuclear cells, obtained in the second trimester of pregnancy. These receptors all come from a female donor with multiple sclerosis, enrolled in a pregnancy study.

The V call is TRBV5-6, the J call TRBJ1-3, with a tentative D call TRBD1 (5 bases). From germline, CDR1 is SGHDT and CDR2 YYEEEE. This CDR3 spans 15 amino acids. The ends were cut back, 7 bases at V and 0 bases at J, with 14 bases in the middle. As DNA, the CDR3 is TGTGCCAGCGCCCCCCAGGGAGGCTCTGGAAACACCATATATTTT. This codes for CASAPQGGSGNTIYF.

CDR3 sequence: CAMGGSPEGDTQYF. CDR3 nucleotides: TGTGCCATGGGAGGATCCCCCGAGGGAGATACGCAGTATTTT. The rearrangement uses TRBV10-3 and TRBJ2-3; tentative D call: TRBD2 (6 bases). Germline V CDR1 and CDR2: ENHRY, SYGVKD. Trimming left V 9 bases short and J 5 bases short, with 18 bases between. CDR3 length: 14 amino acids.

This chain links TRBV4-1 with TRBJ1-1, with D tentatively TRBD1 (5 bases). The germline V gene encodes CDR1 MGHRA and CDR2 YSYEKL. The V and J ends lost 4 bases and 1 base respectively, with 19 bases between them. The CDR3 covers 17 residues. The CDR3 protein is CASSPGGALNPNTEAFF. The CDR3, as DNA: TGCGCCAGCAGCCCCGGGGGAGCCCTTAATCCGAACACTGAAGCTTTCTTT.

The J gene is TRBJ2-7, the V gene TRBV2; TRBD1 agrees at 7 bases. The germline V gene encodes CDR1 SNHLY and CDR2 FYNNEI. This CDR3 is built from 14 residues. V was pared by 1 base and J by 5 bases, with 5 bases of the junction left unmatched. The CDR3 region has the DNA TGTGCCAGCAGTGAAGTCACAGGGGCGCACGAGCAGTACTTC. It specifies CASSEVTGAHEQYF.